What follows are 17 T cell receptor beta chains derived from one specimen sequenced in a study of blood T cell repertoires in COVID-19. Sequenced by immunoSEQ multiplex PCR; TCRdb stores in-frame clones only, minus some. The sample yields tens of thousands of clones, more than 85% seen once. Material: peripheral blood. These receptors all come from a human donor in a cohort sampled during active COVID-19.

In regard to this clone: This specimen includes other DNA sequences encoding the same CDR3. The rearrangement uses TRBV19 and TRBJ2-1; TRBD2 matches at 10 bases. CDR3 size: 16 residues. V was clipped by 3 bases and J by 4 bases; unmatched bases: 6. Germline V CDR1 and CDR2: LNHDA, SQIVND (reference sequence). The CDR3 protein is CASSIGTSGVYNEQFF. CDR3 nucleotide sequence: TGTGCCAGTAGTATTGGCACTAGCGGGGTTTACAATGAGCAGTTCTTC.

The V and J genes are TRBV3-1 (or the pseudogene TRBV3-2) and TRBJ1-1; D remains unclear. CDR1 and CDR2 (germline): LGHDT, YNNKEL (reference sequence). Trimming pared 0 bases from V and 6 bases from J, leaving 11 bases between. The CDR3 runs to 14 residues. CDR3 amino acids: CASSQELAGSEAFF. In DNA form, the CDR3 reads TGTGCCAGCAGCCAAGAATTGGCAGGATCTGAAGCTTTCTTT.

The chain carries TRBV5-4 and TRBJ1-2, with 9 positions matching TRBD1. Per germline, CDR1 SGHNT and CDR2 YYREEE (reference sequence). The junction had 10 bases not matched to a gene; V was cut back by 1 base and J by 9 bases. The CDR3 extends over 15 amino acids. CDR3 region: CASSLTGTGFASYTF. CDR3 DNA sequence: TGTGCCAGCAGCTTGACCGGGACAGGGTTCGCTAGCTACACCTTC. The complete variable domain, with remaining parts taken from reference TRBV5-4 and TRBJ1-2, reads ETGVTQSPTHLIKTRGQQVTLRCSSQSGHNTVSWYQQALGQGPQFIFQYYREEENGRGNFPPRFSGLQFPNYSSELNVNALELDDSALYLCASSLTGTGFASYTFGSGTRLTVV.

The rearrangement links TRBV12-3 or TRBV12-4 to TRBJ2-7, with unresolved D. The V end was cut by 1 base, the J end by 2 bases, with 6 bases between. CDR3 length: 13 residues. The CDR3 spells CASSLGLPYEQYV. The CDR3 nucleotides read TGTGCCAGCAGTTTAGGCCTACCCTACGAGCAGTACGTC.

The chain has TRBV6-2 or TRBV6-3 and TRBJ2-3, with a tentative D call TRBD1 (5 bases). The V gene's germline CDR1 is MNHEY and CDR2 SVGEGT. The CDR3 sequence is 12 residues long. V was cut by 6 bases and J by 5 bases, with 9 bases left in between. The chain's CDR3 is CASSPDRDTQYF. DNA for the CDR3: TGTGCCAGCAGCCCCGACAGAGATACGCAGTATTTT.

The V gene is TRBV29-1, the J gene TRBJ2-1; 8 bases fit TRBD2. The CDR3 has 15 amino acids. Per germline, CDR1 SQVTM and CDR2 ANQGSEA. Trimming at V came to 7 bases and at J to 4 bases, leaving 12 bases not matched to a gene. CDR3 sequence reads: CSAQGLLAVYNEQFF. The DNA of the CDR3 is TGCAGCGCCCAAGGCCTACTAGCGGTTTACAATGAGCAGTTCTTC.

The chain combines TRBV18 with TRBJ2-7; D possibly corresponds to TRBD1 (5 bases). With 1 base removed from V and 8 bases from J, the gap between germline ends came to 12 bases. This CDR3 contains 13 residues. The germline gives CDR1 KGHSH, CDR2 LQKENI. The CDR3 coding sequence is TGTGCCAGCTCACCACTGCAGGGTGGCAAGCAGTACTTC. Its protein is CASSPLQGGKQYF.

J is TRBJ2-3 and V is TRBV24-1; D might be TRBD1 (6 bases). V shed 9 bases and J shed 0 bases, with 9 bases lying between them. The CDR3 is made up of 13 amino acids. Germline V gene data show CDR1 as KGHDR and CDR2 as SFDVKD. In DNA, the CDR3 is TGTGCCACCGGACAGAAAAGCACAGATACGCAGTATTTT. This translates into CATGQKSTDTQYF.

The chain employs TRBV19 and TRBJ2-7, with 7 bases lining up with TRBD1. V lost 3 bases, J lost 2 bases, and 7 bases stayed unmatched. The CDR3 is 15 amino acids. Germline V gene lookup returns CDR1 LNHDA and CDR2 SQIVND (reference sequence). The CDR3 spells CASSMGDSGAYEQYF. Written as DNA, the CDR3 is TGTGCCAGTAGTATGGGGGACAGTGGAGCCTACGAGCAGTACTTC.

The rearrangement joins TRBV2 to TRBJ1-5; D perhaps matches TRBD1 (6 bases). This CDR3 spans 15 amino acids. The germline V gene encodes CDR1 SNHLY and CDR2 FYNNEI. Trimming removed 5 bases at V and 2 bases at J, with 13 bases between. CDR3 DNA sequence: TGTGCCAGCAGTCGCACTCGACAGGGCAATCAGCCCCAGCATTTT. Translation gives CASSRTRQGNQPQHF.

This clone occurred once. V gene TRBV5-1 combines with J gene TRBJ2-5; 10 positions match TRBD2. Losses at the gene ends were 0 bases for V and 5 bases for J; bases not matched to a gene: 4. The CDR3 is 15 amino acids. The V gene's germline CDR1 is SGHRS and CDR2 YFSETQ. The CDR3 protein is CASSLEAGGPETQYF. The CDR3, as DNA: TGCGCCAGCAGCTTGGAAGCGGGAGGGCCTGAGACCCAGTACTTC.

This clone was seen a handful of times. This rearrangement joins TRBV30 to TRBJ2-2; perhaps TRBD1 as D (6 bases). Trimming left V 0 bases short and J 2 bases short, with 7 bases between. This CDR3 contains 14 residues. Germline V CDR1 and CDR2: GTSNPN, SVGIG (reference sequence). This CDR3 reads CAWSVGHNTGELFF. The CDR3 DNA follows: TGTGCCTGGAGTGTGGGACACAACACCGGGGAGCTGTTTTTT.

This chain uses TRBV24-1 with TRBJ2-7; TRBD1 matches at 10 bases. The CDR3 extends over 15 amino acids. The germline V gene encodes CDR1 KGHDR and CDR2 SFDVKD. The V segment lost 3 bases and the J segment 3 bases; nucleotides outside the gene matches: 4. The CDR3 sequence: CATSDPDRGDYEQYF. As DNA, the CDR3 is TGTGCCACCAGTGATCCGGACAGGGGGGACTACGAGCAGTACTTC.

The V call is TRBV5-6, the J call TRBJ1-2; maybe TRBD1 (5 bases). Germline CDR1 SGHDT, CDR2 YYEEEE. The V and J ends lost 0 bases and 6 bases respectively, with 15 bases between them. The CDR3 sequence is 15 residues long. CDR3 in amino acids: CASSLDLSGVNGYTF. As DNA, the CDR3 is TGTGCCAGCAGCTTGGATTTATCGGGGGTGAATGGCTACACCTTC.

This chain connects TRBV19 to TRBJ1-2, with D possibly TRBD1 on 6 matching bases. The CDR3 extends over 16 amino acids. The germline CDR1 and CDR2 sequences are LNHDA and SQIVND (reference sequence). The germline V and J ends were trimmed by 8 bases and 8 bases, with 27 bases remaining between them. In DNA, the CDR3 is TGTGCCAGTGACGGAAGCACCCCCTCAGGGGTAGGGGGCTACACCTTC. Its translation is CASDGSTPSGVGGYTF.

This sequence joins TRBV2 and TRBJ2-1, with 7 bases that match TRBD1. The germline gives CDR1 SNHLY, CDR2 FYNNEI. The CDR3 consists of 15 residues. Germline trimming cut 7 bases from V and 8 bases from J; bases unmatched to any gene: 14. In DNA form, the CDR3 reads TGTGCCAGCAACCAACAGGGGCCATCTTCGGATGAGCAGTTCTTC. It codes for CASNQQGPSSDEQFF.

The rearrangement joins TRBV7-9 to TRBJ2-5, with D possibly being TRBD1 (6 bases). This CDR3 region has 15 residues. Germline CDR1 SEHNR, CDR2 FQNEAQ (reference sequence). V lost 0 bases and J lost 0, with 8 bases in between. This chain's CDR3 is CASSLADSYQETQYF. The CDR3 DNA reads TGTGCCAGCAGCTTAGCGGACAGCTACCAAGAGACCCAGTACTTC.